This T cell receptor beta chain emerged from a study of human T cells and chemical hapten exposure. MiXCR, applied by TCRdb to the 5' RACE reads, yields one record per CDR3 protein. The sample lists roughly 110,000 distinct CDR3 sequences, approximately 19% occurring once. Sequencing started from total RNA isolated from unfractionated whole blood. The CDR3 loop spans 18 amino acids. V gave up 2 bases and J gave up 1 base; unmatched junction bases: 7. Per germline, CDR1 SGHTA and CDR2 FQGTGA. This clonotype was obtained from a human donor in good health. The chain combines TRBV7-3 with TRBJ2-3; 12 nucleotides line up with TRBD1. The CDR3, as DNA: TGTGCCAGCAGCTTACCGGGACAGGGGGCGGAGGGCACAGATACGCAGTATTTT. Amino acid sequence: CASSLPGQGAEGTDTQYF.